This T cell receptor beta chain was profiled in a study of regulatory T cells in long-lasting Graves disease. This clonotype has ten or more counts. The CDR3 is 14 amino acids. From germline, CDR1 is DFQATT and CDR2 SNEGSKA (reference sequence). The V segment lost 5 bases and the J segment 3 bases; nucleotides outside the gene matches: 6. CDR3 regions were amplified by Arm-PCR using iRepertoire HTBI primers to build TCR beta libraries. TCRdb used MiXCR to reprocess the multiplex PCR reads, holding one entry per CDR3 protein. This sample carries about 470,000 distinct CDR3 sequences, just under 15% of them seen once, and the ten largest clones take around 15%. The time point is: newly diagnosed GD, antithyroid drugs for less than 3 months. Generation of the TCR library employed RNA extracted from PBMCs. In this cohort, patients came from an endocrinology department located in Xi'an, China. This same sample was also taken into another study, of T cells in Graves' hyperthyroidism and ophthalmopathy. That study adds: Exclusion followed for patients with uncontrolled infection, other autoimmune disease, pregnancy or lactation. The HTBI primer set drove a first-round RT-PCR of the TCR CDR3.

This sample comprised peripheral blood mononuclear cells (PBMCs), obtained at new diagnosis, from a patient treated with antithyroid drugs. The sequence was obtained from a woman aged 25 to 39 with Graves disease. V is TRBV20-1 and J is TRBJ2-1, with 8 bases that match TRBD2. The CDR3 reads CSASFAGGYNEQFF. CDR3 sequence (DNA): TGCAGTGCTTCCTTCGCGGGAGGCTACAATGAGCAGTTCTTC.